The rows below give T cell receptor beta chains drawn from one sample of a study of PD-1 blockade in classical Hodgkin lymphoma. The protocol was immunoSEQ multiplex PCR, while the TCRdb copy is restricted to in-frame clones and leaves out a portion. The repertoire has tens of thousands of clones, 86% of them found once; the top ten carry 6.5% to 8%. The sequences come from peripheral blood mononuclear cells (PBMCs), collected before the fourth cycle of nivolumab. All receptors derive from a human donor with classical Hodgkin lymphoma. Each CDR3 is given with its conserved first and last residue. Each record gives: V gene, D gene, J gene, CDR3 DNA, CDR3 protein. The D gene is left open where the match is weak.

>TRBV5-1|-|TRBJ2-5
TGCGCCAGCAGCCCCCGGGGTGCAACTGTGGGAGAGACCCAGTACTTC
CASSPRGATVGETQYF
>TRBV9|TRBD1|TRBJ2-3
TGTGCCAGCAGCGGACAGGGCCCAGATACGCAGTATTTT
CASSGQGPDTQYF
>TRBV6-5|-|TRBJ2-7
TGTGCCAGCAGTTTCAGTCAGAGGGCAAACGAGCAGTACTTC
CASSFSQRANEQYF
>TRBV13|TRBD1|TRBJ2-5
TGTGCCAGCAGCAGTAGACAGGGGGTAGAGACCCAGTACTTC
CASSSRQGVETQYF
>TRBV7-9|TRBD1|TRBJ2-7
TGTGCCAGCAGCTTAGATAGGTCAGGGGGCTCCTACGAGCAGTACTTC
CASSLDRSGGSYEQYF
>TRBV9|-|TRBJ2-5
TGTGCCAGCAGCCCCTGGGGGGGGCAGGAGACCCAGTACTTC
CASSPWGGQETQYF
>TRBV7-8|-|TRBJ2-2
TGTGCCAGCAGCCCCGGAGGAGCCAAAACCGGGGAGCTGTTTTTT
CASSPGGAKTGELFF
>TRBV6-1|TRBD2|TRBJ2-7
TGTGCCAGCAGTGAATTGATGGGGGAGGGCTCCTACGAGCAGTACTTC
CASSELMGEGSYEQYF
>TRBV7-2|-|TRBJ1-2
TGTGCCAGCAGCCTCGACAACTTCCTGAACTATGGCTACACCTTC
CASSLDNFLNYGYTF
>TRBV19|TRBD2|TRBJ2-5
TGTGCCAGTAGTACTGAGCGGGGCCAAGAGACCCAGTACTTC
CASSTERGQETQYF
>TRBV28|TRBD2|TRBJ2-7
TGTGCCAGCAGTTCCAGCGGGGGGGCCCAATCCTACGAGCAGTACTTC
CASSSSGGAQSYEQYF
>TRBV7-9|TRBD2|TRBJ2-1
TGTGCCAGCAGCCCCGACTGGCGGGGGTACAATGAGCAGTTCTTC
CASSPDWRGYNEQFF
>TRBV7-2|TRBD1|TRBJ1-1
TGTGCCAGCAACCCGACAGGGTACACTGAAGCTTTCTTT
CASNPTGYTEAFF